The rows below give T cell receptor beta chains drawn from one sample of a study of blood T cell repertoires in COVID-19. Using immunoSEQ multiplex PCR, the repertoire was profiled, and TCRdb retains in-frame clones only, with some absent. The sample includes 250,000 to 300,000 clones, roughly 88% of them seen just once. Material for sequencing was PBMCs or T cells enriched from blood (not recorded which). Every receptor here comes from a woman in her 40s with acute COVID-19. Both conserved end residues are part of each CDR3. A D gene is named only where the DNA matches it firmly. Clone size is stated in some rows and not others, as once, few, many or a class when expanded.

d_call	v_call	j_call	clone_size	cdr3_aa	cdr3_nt
TRBD1	TRBV9	TRBJ2-2	-	CASSPPGQGASTGELFF	TGTGCCAGCAGCCCACCGGGACAGGGGGCAAGCACCGGGGAGCTGTTTTTT
TRBD1	TRBV9	TRBJ2-5	once	CASSVGQGYQETQYF	TGTGCCAGCAGCGTAGGACAGGGATACCAAGAGACCCAGTACTTC
TRBD2	TRBV6-6	TRBJ2-7	-	CASSCLAGAGYEQYF	TGTGCCAGCAGTTGCCTAGCGGGAGCGGGCTACGAGCAGTACTTC
-	TRBV7-6	TRBJ2-2	-	CASSLAHGENTGELFF	TGTGCCAGCAGCTTAGCACACGGAGAGAACACCGGGGAGCTGTTTTTT
TRBD2	TRBV30	TRBJ2-3	-	CAWSVQAGGTDTQYF	TGTGCCTGGAGTGTCCAAGCGGGGGGGACGGATACGCAGTATTTT
TRBD1	TRBV5-6	TRBJ1-4	-	CASSLWTGEKLFF	TGTGCCAGCAGCCTATGGACAGGGGAAAAACTGTTTTTT
TRBD1	TRBV4-2	TRBJ1-6	-	CASSQAQGAYNSPLHF	TGTGCCAGCAGCCAGGCACAGGGGGCTTATAATTCACCCCTCCACTTT
-	TRBV14	TRBJ1-2	-	CASSHAYKGVSGYTF	TGTGCCAGCAGCCACGCTTACAAGGGGGTTAGTGGCTACACCTTC
TRBD1	TRBV15	TRBJ1-4	-	CATSSAPGQQNEKLFF	TGTGCCACCAGCAGCGCTCCGGGACAGCAAAATGAAAAACTGTTTTTT
-	TRBV19	TRBJ2-1	-	CASSEWRAYNEQFF	TGTGCCAGTAGTGAGTGGAGGGCCTACAATGAGCAGTTCTTC
TRBD1	TRBV7-9	TRBJ1-4	-	CASSLGEQGLNEKLFF	TGTGCCAGCAGCTTAGGTGAACAGGGGCTTAATGAAAAACTGTTTTTT
-	TRBV2	TRBJ1-6	-	CASRRDNRPNSPLHF	TGTGCCAGCAGAAGGGACAACCGCCCCAATTCACCCCTCCACTTT
TRBD2	TRBV7-2	TRBJ2-7	-	CASSRRLAGGLSYEQYF	TGTGCCAGCAGCCGTCGACTAGCGGGAGGCCTCTCCTACGAGCAGTACTTC
TRBD2	TRBV7-8	TRBJ2-7	-	CASSSRLAGIYEQYF	TGTGCCAGCAGCTCCAGACTAGCGGGAATCTACGAGCAGTACTTC
-	TRBV21-1	TRBJ1-4	-	CASRVTGGQEGNEKLFF	TGTGCCAGCAGAGTGACAGGGGGTCAGGAGGGTAATGAAAAACTGTTTTTT
-	TRBV4-1	TRBJ2-7	-	CASSQSPGTLSSYEQYF	TGCGCCAGCAGCCAATCCCCGGGAACCCTGAGCTCCTACGAGCAGTACTTC
-	TRBV11-2	TRBJ2-3	-	CASSFRSGSTDTQYF	TGTGCCAGCAGCTTTAGAAGCGGGAGCACAGATACGCAGTATTTT
TRBD2	TRBV4-1	TRBJ2-6	-	CASSQAPTSGGANSGANVLTF	TGCGCCAGCAGCCAAGCCCCCACTAGCGGGGGGGCCAACTCTGGGGCCAACGTCCTGACTTTC
TRBD1	TRBV7-2	TRBJ2-1	-	CASSPDRGSYNEQFF	TGTGCCAGCAGCCCCGACAGGGGATCCTACAATGAGCAGTTCTTC
-	TRBV15	TRBJ2-2	-	CATSRDLGTTNTGELFF	TGTGCCACCAGCAGAGATCTGGGGACAACGAACACCGGGGAGCTGTTTTTT
TRBD1	TRBV6-5	TRBJ2-2	-	CASSYQGASGELFF	TGTGCCAGCAGTTACCAGGGGGCGTCCGGGGAGCTGTTTTTT
TRBD2	TRBV4-1	TRBJ2-1	-	CASSQLILAGAGEQFF	TGCGCCAGCAGCCAACTCATACTAGCGGGGGCTGGGGAGCAGTTCTTC
TRBD1	TRBV7-3	TRBJ1-6	-	CASSLSSTGGSPLHF	TGTGCCAGCAGCTTATCGTCAACAGGGGGTTCACCCCTCCACTTT
-	TRBV2	TRBJ2-1	-	CARVAGPLSNEQFF	TGTGCCAGAGTCGCGGGGCCATTAAGTAATGAGCAGTTCTTC
TRBD1	TRBV19	TRBJ1-5	-	CASSWTGSSNQPQHF	TGTGCCAGTAGTTGGACAGGGAGTAGCAATCAGCCCCAGCATTTT
TRBD1	TRBV6-5	TRBJ1-2	-	CASSHRTGAGYTF	TGTGCCAGCAGTCACAGGACAGGGGCCGGCTACACCTTC
TRBD1	TRBV6-2/TRBV6-3	TRBJ1-2	-	CASSYVGTAERYTF	TGTGCCAGCAGTTACGTAGGGACAGCCGAGCGCTACACCTTC
-	TRBV3-1/TRBV3-2	TRBJ2-1	-	CASSQRRHFPRTKGNEQFF	TGTGCCAGCAGCCAAAGACGACACTTCCCTCGGACAAAGGGCAATGAGCAGTTCTTC
TRBD1	TRBV18	TRBJ1-4	-	CASSPITGTEGEKLFF	TGTGCCAGCTCACCTATAACTGGGACAGAAGGGGAAAAACTGTTTTTT
TRBD2	TRBV5-1	TRBJ2-7	-	CASSGGGHQLYEQYF	TGCGCCAGCAGCGGCGGGGGGCACCAGCTCTACGAGCAGTACTTC
-	TRBV18	TRBJ2-3	-	CASSPSGTGSTDTQYF	TGTGCCAGCTCACCTTCAGGAACCGGATCCACAGATACGCAGTATTTT
TRBD1	TRBV6-5	TRBJ2-7	-	CASSPDRAAYEQYF	TGTGCCAGCAGCCCGGACAGGGCGGCCTACGAGCAGTACTTC
-	TRBV28	TRBJ1-5	-	CASSLFRQPQHF	TGTGCCAGCAGTTTATTTCGTCAGCCCCAGCATTTT
-	TRBV2	TRBJ1-3	-	CASSVEGTGNTIYF	TGTGCCAGCAGTGTTGAGGGAACTGGAAACACCATATATTTT